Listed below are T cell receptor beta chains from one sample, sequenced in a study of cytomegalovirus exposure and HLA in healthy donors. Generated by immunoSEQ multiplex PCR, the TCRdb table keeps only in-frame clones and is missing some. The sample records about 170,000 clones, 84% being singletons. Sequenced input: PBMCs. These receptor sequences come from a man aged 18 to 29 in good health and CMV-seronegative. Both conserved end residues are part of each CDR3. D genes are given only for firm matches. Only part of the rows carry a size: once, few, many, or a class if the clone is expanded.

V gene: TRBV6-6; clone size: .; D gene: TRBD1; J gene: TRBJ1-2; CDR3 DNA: TGTGCCAGCGTAAACACACAGGGGGGTCTCTATGGCTACACCTTC; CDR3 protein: CASVNTQGGLYGYTF
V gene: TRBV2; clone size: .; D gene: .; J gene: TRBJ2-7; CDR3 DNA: TGTGCCATTTTATCCGGGGCCTACGAGCAGTACTTC; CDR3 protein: CAILSGAYEQYF
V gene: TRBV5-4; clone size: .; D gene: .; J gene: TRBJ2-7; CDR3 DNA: TGTGCCAGCAGCTTGACCCCATTGCGCGAGCAGTACTTC; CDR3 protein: CASSLTPLREQYF
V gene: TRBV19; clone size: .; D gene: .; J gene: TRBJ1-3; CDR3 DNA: TGTGCCAGCCCACCACAGGGTTACTCTGGAAACACCATATATTTT; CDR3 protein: CASPPQGYSGNTIYF
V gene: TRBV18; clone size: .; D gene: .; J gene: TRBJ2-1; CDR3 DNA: TGTGCCAGCTCCCTCAGCAGCAAGCGGAGGTACAATGAGCAGTTCTTC; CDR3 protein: CASSLSSKRRYNEQFF
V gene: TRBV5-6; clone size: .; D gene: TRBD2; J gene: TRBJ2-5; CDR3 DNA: TGTGCCAGCAGCCCGGGACTAGCGGTGAGGGAGCAGTACTTC; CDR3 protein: CASSPGLAVREQYF
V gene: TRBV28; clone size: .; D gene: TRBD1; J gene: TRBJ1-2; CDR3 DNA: TGTGCCAGCAGTTTAGGTGACAGGGTCTATGGCTACACCTTC; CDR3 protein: CASSLGDRVYGYTF
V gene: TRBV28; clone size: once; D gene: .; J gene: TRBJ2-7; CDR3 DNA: TGTGCCAGCAGGGGACGGGACAAAACCTACGAGCAGTACTTC; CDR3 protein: CASRGRDKTYEQYF
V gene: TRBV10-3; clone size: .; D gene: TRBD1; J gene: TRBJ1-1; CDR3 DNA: TGTGCCATCAGTGAAAGGGACAGCCCGAACACTGAAGCTTTCTTT; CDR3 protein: CAISERDSPNTEAFF
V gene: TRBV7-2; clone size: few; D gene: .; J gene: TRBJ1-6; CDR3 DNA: TGTGCCAGCAGTCCCGGGTCATCCCTCCACTTT; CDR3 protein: CASSPGSSLHF
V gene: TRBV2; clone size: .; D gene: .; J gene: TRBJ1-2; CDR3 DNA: TGTGCCAGCTCGACAGCACCGGACAACTATGGCTACACCTTC; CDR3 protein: CASSTAPDNYGYTF
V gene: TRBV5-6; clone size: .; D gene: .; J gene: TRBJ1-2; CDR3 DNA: TGTGCCAGCAGCTTGGCTGTGAGGCGGGGGGGAGACTATGGCTACACCTTC; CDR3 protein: CASSLAVRRGGDYGYTF
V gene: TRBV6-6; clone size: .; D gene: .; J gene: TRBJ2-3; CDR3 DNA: TGTGCCAGCAATCCGACACCGGATACGCAGTATTTT; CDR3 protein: CASNPTPDTQYF
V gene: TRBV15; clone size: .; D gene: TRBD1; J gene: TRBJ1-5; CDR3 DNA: TGTGCCACCAGCGGAGAAAAACCGGGACAGGGATTTCAGCCCCAGCATTTT; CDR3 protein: CATSGEKPGQGFQPQHF
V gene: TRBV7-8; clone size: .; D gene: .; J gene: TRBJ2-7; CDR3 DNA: TGTGCCAGCAGCTTAATGAGGGACTACGAGCAGTACTTC; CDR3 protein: CASSLMRDYEQYF
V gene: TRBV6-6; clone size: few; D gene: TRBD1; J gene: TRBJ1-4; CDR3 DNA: TGTGCCAGCAGTCCACCGGGACAGGGTCAAGAAAAACTGTTTTTT; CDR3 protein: CASSPPGQGQEKLFF
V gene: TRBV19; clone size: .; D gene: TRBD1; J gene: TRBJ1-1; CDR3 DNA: TGTGCCACCACAGGGGACCCTCCTATGAACACTGAAGCTTTCTTT; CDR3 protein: CATTGDPPMNTEAFF
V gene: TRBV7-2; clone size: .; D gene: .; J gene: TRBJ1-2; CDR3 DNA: TGTGCCAGCAGCTTAGATACGGGGGACTATGGCTACACCTTC; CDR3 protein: CASSLDTGDYGYTF
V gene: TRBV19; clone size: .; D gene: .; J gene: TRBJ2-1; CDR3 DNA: TGTGCCAGTAGTATTTCACACGTCCGATGGAGCAATGAGCAGTTCTTC; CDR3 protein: CASSISHVRWSNEQFF
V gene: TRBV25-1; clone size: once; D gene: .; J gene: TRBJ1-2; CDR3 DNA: TGTGCCAGCAGTGATCAGGGGACCGGAGTTTATGGCTACACCTTC; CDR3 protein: CASSDQGTGVYGYTF
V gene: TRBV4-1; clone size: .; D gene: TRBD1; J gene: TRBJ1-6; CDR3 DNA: TGCGCCAGCAGCCAGCGGGACAGGCCTACGAATTCACCCCTCCACTTT; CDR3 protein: CASSQRDRPTNSPLHF
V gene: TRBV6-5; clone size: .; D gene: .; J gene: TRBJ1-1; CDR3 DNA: TGTGCCAGCAGTTACGAGGGGGGGGCTTTCTTT; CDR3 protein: CASSYEGGAFF
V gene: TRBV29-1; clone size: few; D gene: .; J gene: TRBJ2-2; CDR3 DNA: TGCAGCGCCCGGATCTCGAGCGCTAGGAACACCGGGGAGCTGTTTTTT; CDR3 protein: CSARISSARNTGELFF
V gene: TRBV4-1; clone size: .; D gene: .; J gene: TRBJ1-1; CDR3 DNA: TGCGCCAGCAGCCAAGGTATCGGGACTGGGAACACTGAAGCTTTCTTT; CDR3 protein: CASSQGIGTGNTEAFF
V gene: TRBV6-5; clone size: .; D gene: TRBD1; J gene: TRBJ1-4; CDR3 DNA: TGTGCCAGCAGTTACCTCCCGCAGGGGGCGGGGAAACTGTTTTTT; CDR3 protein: CASSYLPQGAGKLFF
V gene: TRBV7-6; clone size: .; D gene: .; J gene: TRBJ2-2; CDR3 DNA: TGTGCCAGCAGCTTAGTATCGAACACCGGGGAGCTGTTTTTT; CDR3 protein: CASSLVSNTGELFF
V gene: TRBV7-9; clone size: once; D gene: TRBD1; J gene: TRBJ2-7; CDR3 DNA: TGTGCCAGCAGCTTAAGGGTGGGGGACAGGGCCCACGAGCAGTACTTC; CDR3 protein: CASSLRVGDRAHEQYF
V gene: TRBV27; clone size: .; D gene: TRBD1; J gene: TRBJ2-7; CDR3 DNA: TGTGCCAGCAGCCTCGGGACAGCCCTGAGAGAGCAGTACTTC; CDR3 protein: CASSLGTALREQYF
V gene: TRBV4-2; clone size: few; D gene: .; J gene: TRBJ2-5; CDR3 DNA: TGTGCCAGCAGCCGAGGTTTGGGGGGGCGAGAGACCCAGTACTTC; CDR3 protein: CASSRGLGGRETQYF
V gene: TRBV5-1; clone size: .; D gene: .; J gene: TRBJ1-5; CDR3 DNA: TGCGCCAGCAGCTTGGACGTGGACAGCAGAATAAAGCATTTT; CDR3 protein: CASSLDVDSRIKHF
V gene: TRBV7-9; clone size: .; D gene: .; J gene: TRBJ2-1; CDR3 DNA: TGTTCCAGCAGCATCGTAGCCACTGGGGCAGATGAGCAGTTCTTC; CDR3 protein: CSSSIVATGADEQFF
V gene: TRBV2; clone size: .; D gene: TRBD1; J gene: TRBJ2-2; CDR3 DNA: TGTGCCAGCAGTACCGGGACAGGGCGAACCGGGGAGCTGTTTTTT; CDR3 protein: CASSTGTGRTGELFF
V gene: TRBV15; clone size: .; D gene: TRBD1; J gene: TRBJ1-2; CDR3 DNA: TGTGCCACCCATGGACAGGGGGCAAAAGGCTACACCTTC; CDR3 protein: CATHGQGAKGYTF
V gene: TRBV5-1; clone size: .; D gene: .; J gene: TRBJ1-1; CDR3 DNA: TGCGCCAGCAGCTTGGAGGCTTCTTGGAGGGAGGGCACTGAAGCTTTCTTT; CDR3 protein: CASSLEASWREGTEAFF
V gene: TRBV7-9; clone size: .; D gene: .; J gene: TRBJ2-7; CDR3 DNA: TGTGCCAGCAGCTTAGGCCGGGGTGCCTACGAGCAGTACTTC; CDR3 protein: CASSLGRGAYEQYF
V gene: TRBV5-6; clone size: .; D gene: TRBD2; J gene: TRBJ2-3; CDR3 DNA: TGTGCCAGCAGCGTTAGCGGGGTAGATACGCAGTATTTT; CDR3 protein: CASSVSGVDTQYF
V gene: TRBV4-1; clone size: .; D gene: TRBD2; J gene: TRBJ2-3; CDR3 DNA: TGCGCCAGCAGCCAAGAGGCGGGGGGGCTCACAGATACGCAGTATTTT; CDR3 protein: CASSQEAGGLTDTQYF
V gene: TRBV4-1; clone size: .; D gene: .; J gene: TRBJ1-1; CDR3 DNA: TGCGCCAGCAGCCAAGACAAGGGGGTTGCTGAAGCTTTCTTT; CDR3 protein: CASSQDKGVAEAFF
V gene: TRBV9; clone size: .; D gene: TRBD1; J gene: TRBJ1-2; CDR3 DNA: TGTGCCAGCAGCTACACCCGGACAGGAAGAGATGGCTACACCTTC; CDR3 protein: CASSYTRTGRDGYTF
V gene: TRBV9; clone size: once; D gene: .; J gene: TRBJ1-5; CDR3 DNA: TGTGCCAGCAGCGGCCCAGGGGAAAATCAGCCCCAGCATTTT; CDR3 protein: CASSGPGENQPQHF
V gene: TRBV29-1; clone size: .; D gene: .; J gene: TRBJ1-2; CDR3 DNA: TGCAGCGTTGAATCCCAGAACCACTATGGCTACACCTTC; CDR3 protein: CSVESQNHYGYTF
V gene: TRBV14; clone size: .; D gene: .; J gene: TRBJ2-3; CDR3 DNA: TGTGCCAGCAGCCAGGGACTCACCATGGATACGCAGTATTTT; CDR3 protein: CASSQGLTMDTQYF
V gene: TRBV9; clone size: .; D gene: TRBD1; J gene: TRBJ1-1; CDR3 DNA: TGTGCCAGCAGCGTTGGACAGGTTAACACTGAAGCTTTCTTT; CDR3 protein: CASSVGQVNTEAFF
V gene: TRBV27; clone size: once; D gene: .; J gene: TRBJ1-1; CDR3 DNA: TGTGCCAGCAGTTTTGGAGCGGGGTTTCCTGAAGCTTTCTTT; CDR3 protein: CASSFGAGFPEAFF
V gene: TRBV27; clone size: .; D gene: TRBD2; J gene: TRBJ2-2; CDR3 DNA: TGTGCCAGCAGTTTCCAGCGGGAGGTCACCGGGGAGCTGTTTTTT; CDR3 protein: CASSFQREVTGELFF
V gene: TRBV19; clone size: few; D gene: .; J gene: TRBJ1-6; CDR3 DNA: TGTGCCAGTAGTATCCAGGGGTATAATTCACCCCTCCACTTT; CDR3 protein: CASSIQGYNSPLHF
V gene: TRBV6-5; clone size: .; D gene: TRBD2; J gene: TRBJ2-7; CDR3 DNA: TGTGCCAGCAGTTATAACGGGGGGGGCTCCTACGAGCAGTACTTC; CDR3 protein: CASSYNGGGSYEQYF
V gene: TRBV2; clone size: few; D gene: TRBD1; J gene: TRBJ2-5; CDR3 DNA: TGTGCCAGCAGTGCGGACAGGGTTGAGACCCAGTACTTC; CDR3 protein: CASSADRVETQYF
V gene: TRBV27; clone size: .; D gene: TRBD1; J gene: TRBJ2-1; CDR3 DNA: TGTGCCAGCAGAGGGGGCGAAGGGCCCAATGAGCAGTTCTTC; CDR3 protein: CASRGGEGPNEQFF
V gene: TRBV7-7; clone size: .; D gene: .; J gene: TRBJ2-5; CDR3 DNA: TGTGCTAGCAGCTTATCCAACAAGCAAGAGACCCAGTACTTC; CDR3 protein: CASSLSNKQETQYF
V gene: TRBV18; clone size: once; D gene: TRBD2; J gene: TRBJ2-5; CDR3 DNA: TGTGCCAGCTCACCTCGGGGGGGCTCGGAGACCCAGTACTTC; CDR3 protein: CASSPRGGSETQYF
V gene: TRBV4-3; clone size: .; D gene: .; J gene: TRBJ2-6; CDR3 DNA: TGCGCCAGCAGCCAAGATCAGGGGCCGCCTGGTGGGGCCAACGTCCTGACTTTC; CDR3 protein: CASSQDQGPPGGANVLTF
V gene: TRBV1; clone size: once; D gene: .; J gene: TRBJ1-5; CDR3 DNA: TGCACCAGCAGCCCGGGATATCAGCCCCAGCATTTT; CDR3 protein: CTSSPGYQPQHF